These 28 T cell receptor beta chains were sequenced from one sample in a study of siplizumab effects on memory and regulatory T cells. The data were produced by immunoSEQ multiplex PCR, yet TCRdb's version contains in-frame clones alone and is incomplete. The repertoire includes fewer than 120,000 clones, 80% to 95% of them detected once, and 1% to 1.5% sits in the top ten. The specimen sequenced was CD4+ T cells sorted from blood. The receptors stem from a human donor in good health.

The chain employs TRBV2 and TRBJ1-1, with TRBD1 matching over 7 bases. The CDR3 is 15 amino acids. V was pared by 8 bases and J by 0 bases, with 9 bases of the junction left unmatched. Germline loops: CDR1 SNHLY, CDR2 FYNNEI. CDR3 in DNA: TGTGCCAGCGACAGGGACGGATACATGAACACTGAAGCTTTCTTT. This sequence encodes CASDRDGYMNTEAFF.

For the CDR3, the DNA is TGTGCCAGCAGCCCGCGGACTAGCGGGAGGGCAGATACGCAGTATTTT. As protein: CASSPRTSGRADTQYF. The V and J genes are TRBV11-3 and TRBJ2-3; 15 bases match TRBD2. After removal of 5 bases from V and 4 bases from J, the junction contained 4 bases not matched to a gene. The V gene's germline CDR1 is SGHNT and CDR2 YENEEA. This CDR3 has 16 residues.

The chain uses TRBV6-5 and TRBJ1-2; 10 bases are shared with TRBD1. CDR3 length: 15 residues. V shed 0 bases, J shed 4 bases, and the junction held 2 bases outside the gene matches. Germline V CDR1 and CDR2: MNHEY, SVGAGI. The CDR3 DNA reads TGTGCCAGCAGTTACTCAGACAGGGGGCCCTATGGCTACACCTTC. Translation: CASSYSDRGPYGYTF.

V and J are TRBV18 and TRBJ1-1; perhaps TRBD1 as D (6 bases). CDR1 is KGHSH, CDR2 LQKENI, per germline. This CDR3 has 13 amino acids. V dropped 6 bases and J dropped 3 bases, with 11 bases sitting between them. The CDR3 DNA reads as TGTGCCAGCTCCCGGACAGTGGACACTGAAGCTTTCTTT. Amino acid sequence: CASSRTVDTEAFF.

Notes on this clone: Other nucleotide sequences from this sample produce the same CDR3. The chain has TRBV6-5 and TRBJ2-6; no reliable D call. The CDR3 extends over 16 amino acids. V lost 0 bases to trimming and J lost 1 base, with 7 bases between them. The V gene's germline CDR1 is MNHEY and CDR2 SVGAGI. The CDR3 here is CASSYSLASGANVLTF. The CDR3 DNA reads as TGTGCCAGCAGTTACTCGTTAGCATCTGGGGCCAACGTCCTGACTTTC.

This chain links TRBV29-1 with TRBJ1-1, with 7 bases lining up with TRBD1. The V gene's germline CDR1 is SQVTM and CDR2 ANQGSEA. The CDR3 covers 14 residues. The V and J ends lost 1 base and 5 bases, in that order; junction bases with no gene match: 7. The CDR3 nucleotides are TGCAGCGTTGAAGGGCGACAGGGCCGGACTGAAGCTTTCTTT. This codes for CSVEGRQGRTEAFF.

This chain uses TRBV7-8 with TRBJ2-7; maybe TRBD1 (6 bases). The CDR3 length is 11 residues. The germline gives CDR1 SGHVS, CDR2 FQNEAQ. Trimming left V 2 bases short and J 12 bases short, with 11 bases between. CDR3 residues: CASSLYTGWYF. CDR3 coding DNA: TGTGCCAGCAGCTTATATACAGGGTGGTACTTC. Supplemented by reference TRBV7-8 and TRBJ2-7, the full variable domain reads GAGVSQSPRYKVAKRGQDVALRCDPISGHVSLFWYQQALGQGPEFLTYFQNEAQLDKSGLPSDRFFAERPEGSVSTLKIQRTQQEDSAVYLCASSLYTGWYFGPGTRLTVT.

The genes are TRBV6-5 and TRBJ1-3, with D unclear. The V gene lost 3 bases and the J gene lost 0 bases, with 12 bases spanning the gap. CDR3 length: 16 amino acids. Germline loops: CDR1 MNHEY, CDR2 SVGAGI. The CDR3 reads CASSYRHTLSGNTIYF. DNA for the CDR3: TGTGCCAGCAGTTATAGACACACTCTCTCTGGAAACACCATATATTTT.

The V call is TRBV6-6, the J call TRBJ1-1; D remains ambiguous. CDR1 is MNHNY, CDR2 SVGAGI, per germline (reference sequence). CDR3 length equals 13 residues. Trimming stripped 4 bases from V and 0 bases from J, with 6 bases between. The chain's CDR3 is CASSLSLNTEAFF. In nucleotides, the CDR3 is TGTGCCAGCAGTTTATCCCTGAACACTGAAGCTTTCTTT.

The CDR3 spells CASSMGRNYGYTF. CDR3 in DNA: TGTGCCAGTAGTATGGGACGGAACTATGGCTACACCTTC. The gene calls are TRBV19 and TRBJ1-2; TRBD1 is a possible D gene (5 bases). The V end lost 3 bases, the J end lost 2 bases, and 7 bases lay between the germline ends. Germline loops: CDR1 LNHDA, CDR2 SQIVND (reference sequence). The CDR3 is 13 residues long.

V usage is TRBV18 and J usage is TRBJ2-7, with D possibly being TRBD2 (5 bases). CDR1 and CDR2 from the germline V gene are KGHSH and LQKENI. This CDR3 region has 14 residues. V lost 6 bases, J lost 2 bases, and 14 bases lay in between. The DNA for the CDR3 is TGTGCCAGCTCGATAGTCGGAGGACCCTACGAGCAGTACTTC. Translating gives CASSIVGGPYEQYF.

This chain uses TRBV18 with TRBJ1-2; D is unresolved. Germline V CDR1 and CDR2: KGHSH, LQKENI. V was clipped by 2 bases and J by 4 bases, with 14 bases between them. The CDR3 has 15 amino acids. CDR3 DNA sequence: TGTGCCAGCTCACCAATCCCGGCCGAGGCCTATGGCTACACCTTC. It yields the protein CASSPIPAEAYGYTF.

V usage is TRBV6-6 and J usage is TRBJ2-1; TRBD1 matches 11 bases. The CDR3 runs 14 residues. Germline V gives CDR1 MNHNY, CDR2 SVGAGI (reference sequence). V lost 6 bases and J lost 5; bases outside the gene matches: 3. CDR3 amino acids: CASRWTGGDNEQFF. The CDR3 DNA reads TGTGCCAGCAGATGGACAGGGGGCGACAATGAGCAGTTCTTC.

V usage is TRBV6-5 and J usage is TRBJ1-1; D is unclear. CDR3 length equals 13 residues. Per the germline V gene, CDR1 is MNHEY and CDR2 is SVGAGI. Trimming left V 5 bases short and J 0 bases short, with 7 bases between. The CDR3 reads CASSVHLNTEAFF. The CDR3 DNA sequence: TGTGCCAGCAGTGTACATTTGAACACTGAAGCTTTCTTT.

V is TRBV12-5 and J is TRBJ2-3; D is unclear. Germline V gene lookup returns CDR1 LGHNT and CDR2 FRNRAP. The length of the CDR3 is 13 residues. The germline V and J ends were trimmed by 0 bases and 0 bases, with 1 base remaining between them. The CDR3 nucleotides read TGTGCTAGTGGTTTGGTGAGCACAGATACGCAGTATTTT. It codes for CASGLVSTDTQYF.

This chain uses TRBV9 with TRBJ1-3, with D hard to call. The V end was cut by 3 bases, the J end by 0 bases, with 10 bases between. Germline V lookup: CDR1 SGDLS, CDR2 YYNGEE. This CDR3 has 15 residues. CDR3: CASSAATASGNTIYF. The CDR3, as DNA: TGTGCCAGCAGCGCGGCCACAGCCTCTGGAAACACCATATATTTT.

The rearrangement joins TRBV19 to TRBJ2-3; D is perhaps TRBD1 (6 bases). The germline gives CDR1 LNHDA, CDR2 SQIVND (reference sequence). Between the trimmed V and J ends, which lost 5 bases and 3 bases, there was a span of 12 bases. CDR3 length equals 14 residues. CDR3 sequence reads: CASSPGHSTDTQYF. The CDR3 DNA sequence: TGTGCCAGTAGTCCGGGACATTCAACAGATACGCAGTATTTT. The full variable domain, completed using reference TRBV19 and TRBJ2-3, is DGGITQSPKYLFRKEGQNVTLSCEQNLNHDAMYWYRQDPGQGLRLIYYSQIVNDFQKGDIAEGYSVSREKKESFPLTVTSAQKNPTAFYLCASSPGHSTDTQYFGPGTRLTVL.

V gene TRBV11-2 combines with J gene TRBJ2-7, with 9 bases that match TRBD1. J was trimmed by 2 bases and V by 5 bases; bases with no gene match: 10. Germline CDR1 reads SGHAT; CDR2 reads FQNNGV. The CDR3 loop spans 16 amino acids. The CDR3, as DNA: TGTGCCAGCAGCAAAATGGGACAGGGCTTAGCCTACGAGCAGTACTTC. Its protein is CASSKMGQGLAYEQYF.

The chain joins TRBV7-2 to TRBJ1-1; no firm D call. This CDR3 is built from 13 residues. V gave up 3 bases and J gave up 2 bases, with 7 bases separating them. CDR1 SGHTA and CDR2 FQGNSA come from the germline V gene. CDR3 loop: CASSFAANTEAFF. Here the CDR3 DNA reads TGTGCCAGCAGCTTCGCTGCAAACACTGAAGCTTTCTTT.

V gene TRBV19 combines with J gene TRBJ1-2; D not certain. The CDR3 runs 12 residues. V lost 8 bases to trimming and J lost 3 bases, with 10 bases between them. The germline V gene encodes CDR1 LNHDA and CDR2 SQIVND (reference sequence). This CDR3 reads CASPGPYYGYTF. CDR3 DNA: TGTGCCAGTCCCGGTCCCTACTATGGCTACACCTTC.

CDR3: CASSRTSGNNEQFF. CDR3 coding DNA: TGTGCCAGCAGCCGGACTAGCGGAAACAATGAGCAGTTCTTC. The chain joins TRBV5-4 to TRBJ2-1; 10 positions agree with TRBD2. Germline CDR1 is SGHNT and CDR2 is YYREEE (reference sequence). V gave up 4 bases and J gave up 5 bases; unmatched junction bases: 3. This CDR3 is built from 14 residues.

The chain has TRBV10-1 and TRBJ1-1; D gene unclear. Germline CDR1 is WNHNN and CDR2 is SYGVQD (reference sequence). The V end was cut by 3 bases, the J end by 3 bases, with 8 bases between. This CDR3 has 13 amino acids. The DNA for the CDR3 is TGCGCCAGCAGTGACAGGTGGGACACTGAAGCTTTCTTT. This translates into CASSDRWDTEAFF.

The V gene is TRBV11-2, the J gene TRBJ2-1; 9 bases agree with TRBD1. This CDR3 has 15 amino acids. Unmatched junction bases numbered 4, after V lost 0 bases and J lost 7 bases. Germline loops: CDR1 SGHAT, CDR2 FQNNGV. CDR3 DNA sequence: TGTGCCAGCAGCTTAGAGGGGGACAGGGCGAATGAGCAGTTCTTC. It is translated as CASSLEGDRANEQFF.

The gene calls are TRBV7-8 and TRBJ2-7, with 7 bases lining up with TRBD1. V gave up 5 bases and J gave up 4 bases; unmatched junction bases: 17. Germline lookup yields CDR1 SGHVS and CDR2 FQNEAQ. The CDR3 spans 17 residues. CDR3 sequence (DNA): TGTGCCAGCAGCGCTTCTCGAGGGACAGAAAATACATACGAGCAGTACTTC. Its translation: CASSASRGTENTYEQYF.

The CDR3 here is CASSRTRNEQFF. The DNA of the CDR3 is TGTGCCAGCAGCCGTACTCGTAATGAGCAGTTCTTC. V usage is TRBV28 and J usage is TRBJ2-1; D call uncertain. The CDR3 has 12 amino acids. Germline values: CDR1 MDHEN, CDR2 SYDVKM. V was pared by 6 bases and J by 7 bases, with 10 bases between.

V is TRBV2 and J is TRBJ2-3; 9 nucleotides agree with TRBD2. The length of the CDR3 is 16 residues. V lost 4 bases and J lost 5; bases outside the gene matches: 10. The germline CDR1 and CDR2 sequences are SNHLY and FYNNEI. CDR3 in amino acids: CASSGGLALHQDTQYF. DNA of the CDR3: TGTGCCAGCAGTGGGGGACTAGCCCTTCACCAAGATACGCAGTATTTT.

This clone was recorded only once. The chain is built from TRBV9 and TRBJ1-4, with D tentatively TRBD1 (5 bases). Trimming cost V 1 base and J 7 bases, with 11 bases left between them. From germline, CDR1 is SGDLS and CDR2 YYNGEE. The CDR3 runs 14 residues. The CDR3 DNA is TGTGCCAGCAGCGTAAGGGACCGCAGTGAAAAACTGTTTTTT. The encoded protein is CASSVRDRSEKLFF.

The CDR3 nucleotides read TGTGCCAGCCGGGGGCGTTTAATCACCGGGGAGCTGTTTTTT. It encodes CASRGRLITGELFF. The rearrangement links TRBV6-5 to TRBJ2-2; the D call may be TRBD1 or TRBD2 (6 bases each). Trimming cost V 8 bases and J 4 bases, with 14 bases left between them. This CDR3 comprises 14 residues. Germline V CDR1 and CDR2: MNHEY, SVGAGI.